Each of the 6 T cell receptor beta chains below was sequenced from the same sample in a study of OX40 agonist ivuxolimab in advanced cancers. This table comes from immunoSEQ multiplex PCR, and its TCRdb copy is limited to in-frame clones, with some not included. The sample has about 80,000 clones, roughly 81% seen once. Material: CD4+ or CD8+ T cells sorted from blood, obtained in a trial of the OX40 agonist ivuxolimab. These receptors were collected from an adult with an advanced solid tumor such as melanoma, head and neck, liver or kidney cancer.

The genes are TRBV30 and TRBJ1-2; D unclear. The V gene's germline CDR1 is GTSNPN and CDR2 SVGIG (reference sequence). Trimming stripped 0 bases from V and 11 bases from J, with 10 bases between. This CDR3 contains 11 residues. The chain's CDR3 is CAWSVPPGYTF. For the CDR3, the DNA is TGTGCCTGGAGTGTACCCCCGGGGTACACCTTC.

The chain is built from TRBV7-9 and TRBJ1-4; D unresolved. V was shortened by 8 bases and J by 1 base, with 17 bases between the two germline ends. The CDR3 is 16 amino acids. Germline CDR1 is SEHNR and CDR2 is FQNEAQ (reference sequence). The CDR3 spells CASGGLSRVTNEKLFF. The DNA of the CDR3 is TGTGCCAGCGGCGGCTTGTCGAGGGTAACTAATGAAAAACTGTTTTTT.

The V call is TRBV5-4, the J call TRBJ1-1; the match to TRBD1 covers 8 bases. Germline-derived CDR1 and CDR2 are SGHNT and YYREEE (reference sequence). J lost 7 bases, V lost 1 base, and 3 bases had no gene match. CDR3 length: 13 residues. CDR3 loop: CASSLQGAFEAFF. The CDR3 coding sequence is TGTGCCAGCAGCTTGCAGGGGGCGTTTGAAGCTTTCTTT.

The V call is TRBV7-2, the J call TRBJ2-3; the match to TRBD2 covers 14 bases. The V segment lost 0 bases and the J segment 4 bases; nucleotides outside the gene matches: 15. Germline V gene lookup returns CDR1 SGHTA and CDR2 FQGNSA. This CDR3 contains 21 residues. The CDR3 sequence is CASSLAPRITGTSGSPDTQYF. The CDR3 DNA is TGTGCCAGCAGCTTAGCCCCAAGGATTACCGGGACTAGCGGGAGCCCAGATACGCAGTATTTT.

This chain uses TRBV30 with TRBJ2-1; TRBD1 agrees at 7 bases. This CDR3 is 12 amino acids long. Germline lookup yields CDR1 GTSNPN and CDR2 SVGIG (reference sequence). V was pared by 3 bases and J by 9 bases, with 5 bases of the junction left unmatched. Here the CDR3 reads CAWRDRGPEQFF. As DNA, the CDR3 is TGTGCCTGGAGAGATAGGGGGCCTGAGCAGTTCTTC.

The rearrangement uses TRBV12-5 and TRBJ2-5; possible D gene TRBD1, 5 bases. The CDR3 is 13 residues long. From germline, CDR1 is LGHNT and CDR2 FRNRAP. The V end lost 8 bases, the J end lost 2 bases, and 12 bases lay between the germline ends. The CDR3 loop is CASRLDIQETQYF. In DNA form, the CDR3 reads TGTGCTAGTAGGTTGGACATTCAAGAGACCCAGTACTTC.